This TCR beta chain was recorded in a study of blood T cells in healthy people across ages. Each individual donor underwent a draw of approximately 9.8 milliliters of peripheral blood. The authors isolated at least 7 million PBMCs per sample. CDR1 is GTSNPN, CDR2 SVGIG, per germline (reference sequence). The V gene lost 3 bases and the J gene lost 9 bases, with 12 bases spanning the gap. CDR3 length: 13 residues. Regarding the study as a whole: Higher diversity, along with more naive CD4+ cells, distinguished long-lived donors from aged donors.

Regarding this clonotype: Its matching antigen is unknown.

A second PCR, run for roughly 7 to 12 cycles, used a sample-barcoded 5' primer plus a J-beta primer mix. Every single cDNA molecule received a tag from a template-switch adaptor with 12 random nucleotides. TCRdb itself ran the 5' RACE reads through MiXCR, one entry per CDR3 protein. The sample shows some 700,000 distinct CDR3 sequences, approximately 43% of them seen only once. The V call is TRBV30, the J call TRBJ1-6; D not resolved. Sequencing input: blood. This receptor was identified in an older woman in good health. CDR3 nucleotide sequence: TGTGCCTGGAGAGGTCCCACGTTTTCACCCCTCCACTTT. The encoded protein is CAWRGPTFSPLHF.